The clone carrying this TCR beta chain is termed medium-sized. This sample stems from a study of metastatic and nonmetastatic thyroid tumors. Study background: Comparison of repertoires was carried out across blood and tumor or nodule tissue from malignant and benign thyroid patients.

Original processing methods: Building a distant-metastasis classifier for papillary thyroid cancer drew on CDR3 differences across clinicopathological groups. Through MiXCR, TCRdb re-clonotyped the PCR reads. These V and J calls originate from TCRdb's pipeline instead of the authors' own analysis. The sample contains 13,000 to 15,000 clones, about 28% of which appear only once. Ahead of thyroid surgery, no patient had received treatment of any kind. Germline V gene data show CDR1 as SGHTA and CDR2 as FQGNSA. This CDR3 is 13 amino acids long. Trimming took 5 bases from V and 4 from J, leaving 10 bases between them.

Sequenced material: blood. The chain carries TRBV7-2 and TRBJ2-3; D may be TRBD2 (5 bases). The TCR originated in a female donor with papillary thyroid cancer or a benign thyroid nodule (not recorded which). Some clones in this sample may be carry-over from other donors' samples. CDR3 sequence (DNA): TGTGCCAGCAGCATCACTAGGGCAGATACGCAGTATTTT. Translation: CASSITRADTQYF. Together with reference TRBV7-2 and TRBJ2-3, the CDR3 gives the full variable domain: GAGVSQSPSNKVTEKGKDVELRCDPISGHTALYWYRQSLGQGLEFLIYFQGNSAPDKSGLPSDRFSAERTGGSVSTLTIQRTQQEDSAVYLCASSITRADTQYFGPGTRLTVL.